This T cell receptor (beta chain) was identified in a study of cytomegalovirus exposure and HLA in healthy donors. Germline values: CDR1 MGHDK, CDR2 SYGVNS. The CDR3 length is 18 residues. Trimming took off 3 bases at V and 1 base at J, with 20 bases between the two ends. The method was immunoSEQ multiplex PCR; TCRdb's version includes in-frame clones alone and lacks a portion of them. The sample has 200,000 or so clones, roughly 84% seen once. The origin of this receptor is a man aged 18 to 30 in good health and CMV-seropositive. The chain has TRBV25-1 and TRBJ2-3; D might be TRBD2 (6 bases). Sample: PBMCs. CDR3 nucleotides: TGTGCCAGCAGTGAGGTGACGGGAGAGATAAGGGGCACAGATACGCAGTATTTT. The encoded protein is CASSEVTGEIRGTDTQYF.